What follows describes a single T cell receptor beta chain. This sample stems from a study of cytomegalovirus exposure and HLA in healthy donors. Primers: 60 Vbeta forward and 13 Jbeta reverse. Clones were sequenced by immunoSEQ multiplex PCR, and TCRdb holds only the in-frame ones, with some missing. The data hold 150,000 to 200,000 clones, with approximately 82% observed a single time. There are 14 residues in the CDR3. V lost 4 bases, J lost 1 base, and 9 bases lay in between. CDR1 is SNHLY, CDR2 FYNNEI, per germline. The chain links TRBV2 to TRBJ2-3; possibly TRBD1 for D (5 bases). The sample comprised PBMCs. The clonotype comes from a male donor in good health and CMV-seronegative. CDR3 loop: CASSAEGGTDTQYF. CDR3 DNA: TGTGCCAGCAGTGCAGAAGGGGGCACAGATACGCAGTATTTT.